This TCR beta chain was sequenced during a study of blood T cell repertoires in COVID-19. At the level of the study: COVID-19 samples collected from the United States, Italy and Spain covered acute and convalescent phases. The cDNA or gDNA used as material had been derived from T cells, B-cell-depleted T cells, or PBMCs.

This CDR3 comprises 14 residues. V shed 4 bases and J shed 8 bases, with 14 bases lying between them. Germline V gives CDR1 LGHNA, CDR2 YSLEER. The repertoire was sequenced with immunoSEQ multiplex PCR; TCRdb's copy has only in-frame clones and lacks some. Here the sample spans a few hundred thousand clones, more than 75% being singletons. The origin of this receptor is a woman in her 70s with active or convalescent COVID-19. Sequencing used peripheral blood. The chain recombines TRBV4-3 with TRBJ1-4; no definite D call. CDR3 bases: TGCGCCAGCAGCCGCTCGGGGTTGGACGAAAAACTGTTTTTT. It translates to CASSRSGLDEKLFF.